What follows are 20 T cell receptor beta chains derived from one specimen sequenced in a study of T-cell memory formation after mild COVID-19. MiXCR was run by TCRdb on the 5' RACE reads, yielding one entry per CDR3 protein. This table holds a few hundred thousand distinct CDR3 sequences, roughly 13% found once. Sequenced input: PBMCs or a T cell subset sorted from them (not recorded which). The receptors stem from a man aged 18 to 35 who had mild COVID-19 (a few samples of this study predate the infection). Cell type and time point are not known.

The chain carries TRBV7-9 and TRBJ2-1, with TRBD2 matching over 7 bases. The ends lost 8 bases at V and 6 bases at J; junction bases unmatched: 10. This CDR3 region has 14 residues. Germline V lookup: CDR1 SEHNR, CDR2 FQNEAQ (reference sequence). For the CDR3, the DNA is TGTGCCAGCGCAGGGCAGGGAGGGATCAATGAGCAGTTCTTC. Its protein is CASAGQGGINEQFF.

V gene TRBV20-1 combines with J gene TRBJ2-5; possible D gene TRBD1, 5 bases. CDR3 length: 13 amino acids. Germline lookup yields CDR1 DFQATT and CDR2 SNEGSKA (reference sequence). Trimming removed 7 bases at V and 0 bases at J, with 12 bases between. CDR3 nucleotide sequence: TGCAGTGGTATCACAGGCAACCAAGAGACCCAGTACTTC. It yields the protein CSGITGNQETQYF.

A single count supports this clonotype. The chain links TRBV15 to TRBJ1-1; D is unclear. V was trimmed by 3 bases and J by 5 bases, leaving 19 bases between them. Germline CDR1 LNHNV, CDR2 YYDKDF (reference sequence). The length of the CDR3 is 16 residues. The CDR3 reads CATSRAPSSMRTEAFF. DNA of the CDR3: TGTGCCACCAGCAGGGCCCCGTCGTCGATGAGGACTGAAGCTTTCTTT. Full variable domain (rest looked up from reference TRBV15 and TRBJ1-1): DAMVIQNPRYQVTQFGKPVTLSCSQTLNHNVMYWYQQKSSQAPKLLFHYYDKDFNNEADTPDNFQSRRPNTSFCFLDIRSPGLGDTAMYLCATSRAPSSMRTEAFFGQGTRLTVV.

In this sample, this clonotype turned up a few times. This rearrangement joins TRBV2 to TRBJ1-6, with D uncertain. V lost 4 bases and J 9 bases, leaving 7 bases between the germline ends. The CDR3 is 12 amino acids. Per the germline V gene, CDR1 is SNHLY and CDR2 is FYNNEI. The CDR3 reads CASSVGISPLHF. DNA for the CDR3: TGTGCCAGCAGTGTTGGGATTTCACCCCTCCACTTT.

The CDR3 reads CASLPWGGLQETQYF. The CDR3 coding sequence is TGTGCCAGCCTCCCCTGGGGGGGACTTCAAGAGACCCAGTACTTC. The chain carries TRBV7-6 and TRBJ2-5; 7 nucleotides agree with TRBD2. Germline V gene data show CDR1 as SGHVS and CDR2 as FNYEAQ. Trimming cost V 8 bases and J 2 bases; bases outside gene matches: 11. This CDR3 has 15 residues.

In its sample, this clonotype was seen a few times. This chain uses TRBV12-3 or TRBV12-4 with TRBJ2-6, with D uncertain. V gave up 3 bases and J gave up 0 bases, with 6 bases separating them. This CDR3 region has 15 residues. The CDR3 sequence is CASSFGDSGANVLTF. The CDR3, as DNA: TGTGCCAGCAGTTTCGGAGACTCTGGGGCCAACGTCCTGACTTTC.

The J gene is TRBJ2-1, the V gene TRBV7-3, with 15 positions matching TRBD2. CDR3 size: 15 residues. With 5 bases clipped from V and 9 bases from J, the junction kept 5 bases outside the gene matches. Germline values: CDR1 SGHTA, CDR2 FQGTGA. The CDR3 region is CASSRTSGGASEQFF. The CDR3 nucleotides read TGTGCCAGCAGCCGGACTAGCGGGGGGGCCAGTGAGCAGTTCTTC. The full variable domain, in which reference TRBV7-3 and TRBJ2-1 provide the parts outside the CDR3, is GAGVSQTPSNKVTEKGKYVELRCDPISGHTALYWYRQSLGQGPEFLIYFQGTGAADDSGLPNDRFFAVRPEGSVSTLKIQRTERGDSAVYLCASSRTSGGASEQFFGPGTRLTVL.

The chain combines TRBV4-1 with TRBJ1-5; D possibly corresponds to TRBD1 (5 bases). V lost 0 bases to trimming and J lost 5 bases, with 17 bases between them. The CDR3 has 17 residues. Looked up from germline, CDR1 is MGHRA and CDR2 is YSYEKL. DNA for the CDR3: TGCGCCAGCAGCCAAGATGCGGCAGGGAGGATCTATCAGCCCCAGCATTTT. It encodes CASSQDAAGRIYQPQHF.

The DNA for the CDR3 is TGTGCCAGCAGTTTAGTGGCTAGCTTAGAGACCCAGTACTTC. Its protein product is CASSLVASLETQYF. V is TRBV28 and J is TRBJ2-5; D perhaps matches TRBD2 (5 bases). Germline CDR1 and CDR2: MDHEN and SYDVKM. V lost 2 bases to trimming and J lost 4 bases, with 11 bases between them. The CDR3 is 14 residues long.

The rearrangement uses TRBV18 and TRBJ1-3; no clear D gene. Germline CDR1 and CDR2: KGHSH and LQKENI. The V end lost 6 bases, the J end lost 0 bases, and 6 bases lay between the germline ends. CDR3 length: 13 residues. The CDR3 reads CASSPPSGNTIYF. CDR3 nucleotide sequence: TGTGCCAGCTCGCCGCCCTCTGGAAACACCATATATTTT.

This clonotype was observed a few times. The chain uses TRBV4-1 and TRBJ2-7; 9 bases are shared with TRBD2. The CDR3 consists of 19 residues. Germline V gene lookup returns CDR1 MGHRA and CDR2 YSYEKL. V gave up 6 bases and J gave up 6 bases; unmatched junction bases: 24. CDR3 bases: TGCGCCAGCAGAGCCAAGATCTGGGTGCCGGGACTAGCTCCCCTCGAGCAGTACTTC. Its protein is CASRAKIWVPGLAPLEQYF.

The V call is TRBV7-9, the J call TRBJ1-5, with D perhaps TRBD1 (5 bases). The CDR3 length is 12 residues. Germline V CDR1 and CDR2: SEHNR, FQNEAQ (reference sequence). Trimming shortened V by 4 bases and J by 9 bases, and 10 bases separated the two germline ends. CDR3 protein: CASSSGMGPQHF. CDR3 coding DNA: TGTGCCAGCAGCTCAGGGATGGGGCCCCAGCATTTT.

CDR3 bases: TGCGCCAGCAGCTTAAGTGGGGTTCATGAAAAACTGTTTTTT. Encoded protein: CASSLSGVHEKLFF. The rearrangement uses TRBV5-1 and TRBJ1-4; D is ambiguous. Germline values: CDR1 SGHRS, CDR2 YFSETQ. The CDR3 totals 14 residues. V lost 2 bases to trimming and J lost 6 bases, with 11 bases between them. The variable domain in full, completed from reference TRBV5-1 and TRBJ1-4, reads KAGVTQTPRYLIKTRGQQVTLSCSPISGHRSVSWYQQTPGQGLQFLFEYFSETQRNKGNFPGRFSGRQFSNSRSEMNVSTLELGDSALYLCASSLSGVHEKLFFGSGTQLSVL.

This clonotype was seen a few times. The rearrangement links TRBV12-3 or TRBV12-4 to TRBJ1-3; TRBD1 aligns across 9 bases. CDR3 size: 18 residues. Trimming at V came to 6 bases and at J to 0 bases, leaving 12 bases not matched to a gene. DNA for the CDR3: TGTGCCAGCAGGCTACGACAGGGGGACTACTCCTCTGGAAACACCATATATTTT. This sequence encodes CASRLRQGDYSSGNTIYF.

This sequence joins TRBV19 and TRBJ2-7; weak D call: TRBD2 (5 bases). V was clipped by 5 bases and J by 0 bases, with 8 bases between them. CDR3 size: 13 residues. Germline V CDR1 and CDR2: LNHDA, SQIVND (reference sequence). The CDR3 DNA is TGTGCCAGTAGTGAGGGCGTCTCCTACGAGCAGTACGTC. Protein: CASSEGVSYEQYV.

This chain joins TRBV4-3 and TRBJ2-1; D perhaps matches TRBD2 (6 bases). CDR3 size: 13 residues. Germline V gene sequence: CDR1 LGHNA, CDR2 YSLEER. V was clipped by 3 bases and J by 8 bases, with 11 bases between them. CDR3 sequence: CASSQTRIYEQFF. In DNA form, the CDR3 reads TGCGCCAGCAGCCAGACTAGAATCTATGAGCAGTTCTTC.

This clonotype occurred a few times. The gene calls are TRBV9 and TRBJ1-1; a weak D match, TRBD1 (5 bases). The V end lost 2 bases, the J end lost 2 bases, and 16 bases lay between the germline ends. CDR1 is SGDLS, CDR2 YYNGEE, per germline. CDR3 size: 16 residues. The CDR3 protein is CASSVGTQPYNTEAFF. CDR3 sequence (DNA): TGTGCCAGCAGCGTGGGGACGCAACCCTATAACACTGAAGCTTTCTTT. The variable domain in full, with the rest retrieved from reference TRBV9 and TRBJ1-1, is DSGVTQTPKHLITATGQRVTLRCSPRSGDLSVYWYQQSLDQGLQFLIQYYNGEERAKGNILERFSAQQFPDLHSELNLSSLELGDSALYFCASSVGTQPYNTEAFFGQGTRLTVV.

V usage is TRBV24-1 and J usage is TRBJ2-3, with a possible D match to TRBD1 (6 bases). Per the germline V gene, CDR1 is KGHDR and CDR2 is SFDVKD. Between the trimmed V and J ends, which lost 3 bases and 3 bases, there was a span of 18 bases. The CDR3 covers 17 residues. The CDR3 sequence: CATSDGIGGIGTDTQYF. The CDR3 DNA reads TGTGCCACCAGTGATGGAATAGGGGGAATTGGGACAGATACGCAGTATTTT.

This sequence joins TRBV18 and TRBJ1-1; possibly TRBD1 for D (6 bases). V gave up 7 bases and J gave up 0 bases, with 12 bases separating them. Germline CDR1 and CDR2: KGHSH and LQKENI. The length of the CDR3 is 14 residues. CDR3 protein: CASFRGGVNTEAFF. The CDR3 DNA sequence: TGTGCCAGCTTCAGAGGGGGGGTGAACACTGAAGCTTTCTTT.

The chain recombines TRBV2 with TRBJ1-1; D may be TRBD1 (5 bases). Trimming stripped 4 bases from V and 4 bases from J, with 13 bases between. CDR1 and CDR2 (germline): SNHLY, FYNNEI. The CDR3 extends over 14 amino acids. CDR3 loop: CASSADMVFTEAFF. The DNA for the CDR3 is TGTGCCAGCAGTGCGGACATGGTCTTCACTGAAGCTTTCTTT.